This TCR beta chain derives from a study of Ad26.COV2.S vaccination and SARS-CoV-2 variants. Study overall: The vaccine Ad26.COV2.S was put into the muscle once, or twice with 56 days between. Whole-study findings and limits: Breadth, reportedly substantial, characterized the spike-specific CD8+ and CD4+ T cell responses after vaccination. Assessments of TCR breadth and depth may have underestimated the total T cell responses. Non-spike TCR breadth did not differ much between vaccine and placebo recipients.

Note on this clone: The antigen remains undetermined.

Noted treatment: around 19 received Ad26.COV2.S at low or high dose, single or two shots; about five received placebo; per-sample allocation not given. After the first vaccine or placebo injection, samples were drawn on day 63. CDR3 length equals 15 residues. CDR1 is SSHAT, CDR2 FNYEAQ, per germline (reference sequence). The germline V and J ends were trimmed by 5 bases and 0 bases, with 12 bases remaining between them. Method: immunoSEQ multiplex PCR; TCRdb's copy keeps in-frame clones and lacks some. The table shows roughly 450,000 clones, with 75% to 95% occurring only once. This specimen consisted of peripheral blood, obtained in a trial of Ad26.COV2.S vaccine versus placebo. This TCR came from a person aged 18-65 years who received the Ad26.COV2.S COVID-19 vaccine or a placebo. This chain links TRBV7-7 with TRBJ2-3; the D is unclear. The CDR3 region has the DNA TGTGCCAGCAGCCCAGGTGGTGCTAGCACAGATACGCAGTATTTT. This translates into CASSPGGASTDTQYF.